The rows below give T cell receptor beta chains drawn from one sample of a study of T cell repertoires in cytomegalovirus infection. One entry per CDR3 protein, called by TCRdb with MiXCR from the reads. The sample lists fewer than 200,000 distinct CDR3 sequences, 13% to 15% occurring once. The material sequenced was PBMCs. Receptors originate from a human donor in good health (CMV status not recorded). Some clones in this sample may be carry-over from other donors' samples. Both conserved end residues are part of each CDR3. The D gene is left open where the match is weak.

d_call,j_call,v_call,cdr3_aa
TRBD1,TRBJ1-5,TRBV5-5,CASSLEQGENQPQHF
TRBD1,TRBJ2-1,TRBV4-2,CASSPLGQGWDNEQEQFF
NA,TRBJ2-1,TRBV5-5,CASTDGLSTNEQFF
NA,TRBJ2-3,TRBV19,CATSSRADTQYF
NA,TRBJ1-1,TRBV7-9,CASSSPPRLLTFF
NA,TRBJ1-6,TRBV27,CASSKTRDYNSPLHF
NA,TRBJ2-3,TRBV29-1,CSVRRDTTDTQYF
NA,TRBJ2-3,TRBV19,CASSIAGRQGGTDTQYF
NA,TRBJ1-2,TRBV5-1,CASSFTENYGYTF
NA,TRBJ2-7,TRBV7-8,CASSERGRQGDEQYF
NA,TRBJ1-5,TRBV19,CASSIITTGMGQPQHF
TRBD1,TRBJ1-5,TRBV20-1,CSAGSWGTAHRSNQPQHF
TRBD2,TRBJ2-1,TRBV7-9,CASSLGGSGRYNEQFF